This TCR beta chain was sequenced for a study of shared clonotypes between healthy human individuals. Looking at the study overall: Each donor had three CD4 naive, three CD4 memory, two CD8 naive and one CD8 memory plate. Overall study findings and caveats: Genetic and exposure-history diversity was limited by the small donor number.

Turning to this clone: The antigen is unknown.

CDR1 is MGHRA, CDR2 YSYEKL, per germline. Deletions cut 4 bases from V and 1 base from J, with 17 bases between. The length of the CDR3 is 17 residues. The healthy adult donors were HIV-negative and reported no recent acute infections or vaccinations. Naive CD45RA+ and memory CD45RA-negative subsets were split from CD4+ cells. Profiled with immunoSEQ multiplex PCR; TCRdb holds only in-frame clones, not every one. The table has around 1.4 million clones, about 98.5% seen once. The V call is TRBV4-1, the J call TRBJ1-3; D is uncertain. Sequenced material: naive CD4+ T cells sorted from blood. This sample's subset: CD45RA+ positively selected. The clonotype was recovered from a young man in good health. The CDR3 loop reads CASSPISGIGSGNTIYF. The DNA of the CDR3 is TGCGCCAGCAGCCCGATCTCGGGGATCGGATCTGGAAACACCATATATTTT.